This T cell receptor (beta chain) was sequenced for a study of cytomegalovirus exposure and HLA in healthy donors. Study results and caveats: Analysis was performed later, and it showed HLA-associated TCR beta chains to be more clonally expanded than equally common others. Productive rates of about 87% or about 30% were seen for most TCR beta V segments in an earlier analysis. In most subjects, TCR beta sequences reportedly gave accurate predictions of HLA-A and HLA-B alleles.

This clone was picked up a small number of times. Its target is not known. The PCR ran on 60 Vbeta and 13 Jbeta primers. The repertoire was sequenced with immunoSEQ multiplex PCR; TCRdb's copy has only in-frame clones and lacks some. The sample has some 190,000 clones; around three quarters are singletons. The CDR3 spans 13 residues. Germline V lookup: CDR1 SNHLY, CDR2 FYNNEI. Trimming removed 7 bases from V and 4 bases from J, with 13 bases in between. The chain has TRBV2 and TRBJ1-1, with D maybe TRBD1 (6 bases). This receptor was taken from a woman aged 18-29 years in good health and CMV-seronegative. The sequenced material came from PBMCs. CDR3 loop: CASTGTKSTEAFF. The CDR3 DNA follows: TGTGCCAGCACCGGGACAAAAAGCACTGAAGCTTTCTTT.